This paragraph covers one T cell receptor (beta chain) sequence. Its antigen remains unidentified. This sample stems from a study of beta chain features in type 1 diabetes. Per the germline V gene, CDR1 is MNHEY and CDR2 is SMNVEV (reference sequence). The V gene lost 3 bases and the J gene lost 11 bases, with 14 bases spanning the gap. CDR3 length: 13 residues. Sorting of CD4+ naive, central memory, regulatory and stem cell-like memory cells was performed via CD45RO/CCR7/CD25/CD127/CD95/CD27. Findings and limits, study-wide: Shortening of TCRB CDR3s, moderate but significant, appeared in all four CD4+ subsets of Type 1 diabetes patients. Comparison showed that naive, central memory and Treg TCRB repertoires appeared more similar among patients than among healthy donors.

The entirety of the isolated RNA underwent reverse transcription, so expressed TCRB transcripts were sequenced. Repertoires were generated with immunoSEQ multiplex PCR, while TCRdb's copy carries only in-frame clones and drops some. In the table there are a few hundred thousand clones, around 12% of which are singletons. The V and J genes are TRBV27 and TRBJ2-1; maybe TRBD2 (5 bases). This TCR was sampled from a woman younger than 35 with type 1 diabetes. Sequenced input: naive CD4+ T cells from blood. The CDR3 protein is CASSFVEREKQFF. The CDR3 DNA is TGTGCCAGCAGTTTCGTAGAGAGGGAGAAGCAGTTCTTC.